This T cell receptor (beta chain) came from a study of CD8+ T cells in alopecia areata. Sequencing relied on a cDNA template that was reverse transcribed from extracted RNA. Some clones are missing from TCRdb's copy, which holds only in-frame ones; the method was immunoSEQ multiplex PCR. Counted here are some 170,000 clones, 67% occurring once; the ten biggest clones make up approximately 10%. V gave up 3 bases and J gave up 6 bases; unmatched junction bases: 6. Looked up from germline, CDR1 is SGDLS and CDR2 is YYNGEE. The CDR3 contains 14 residues. Alopecia areata patients provided lesional scalp punch biopsies and peripheral blood. This clone has only a few counts.

The V and J genes are TRBV9 and TRBJ1-1; TRBD1 aligns across 9 bases. This TCR derives from a human donor with alopecia areata. This sample comprised CD8+ T cells sorted from blood, obtained at week 0. CDR3 protein: CASSGRDRVAEAFF. DNA of the CDR3: TGTGCCAGCAGCGGCCGGGACAGGGTGGCTGAAGCTTTCTTT. Complete variable domain (other parts from reference TRBV9 and TRBJ1-1): DSGVTQTPKHLITATGQRVTLRCSPRSGDLSVYWYQQSLDQGLQFLIQYYNGEERAKGNILERFSAQQFPDLHSELNLSSLELGDSALYFCASSGRDRVAEAFFGQGTRLTVV.